This T cell receptor beta chain was identified in a study of CD8 T cells in Susac syndrome. TEMRA cells were FACS-enriched and CD8+ and CD4+ T cells negatively isolated. Germline V gene lookup returns CDR1 MDHEN and CDR2 SYDVKM. The length of the CDR3 is 14 residues. V trimming: 10 bases; J trimming: 5 bases; junction bases outside the gene matches: 9. Random-hexamer reverse transcription was applied to about 0.45 to 1 ug RNA. Coverage of TCR beta CDR3 amplification by immunoSEQ multiplex PCR extended to 54 Vbeta and 13 Jbeta. Each CDR3 protein is one row after TCRdb ran MiXCR on the immunoSEQ multiplex PCR reads. The sample holds 120,000 or so distinct CDR3 sequences, around 94% seen once.

The chain carries TRBV28 and TRBJ2-5, with 11 bases lining up with TRBD1. This TCR was recovered from a human donor with Susac syndrome. Sequencing input: CD8+ T cells from PBMCs. The CDR3, as DNA: TGTGCCACTCACGGACAGGGGGCGGTGGAGACCCAGTACTTC. This codes for CATHGQGAVETQYF.